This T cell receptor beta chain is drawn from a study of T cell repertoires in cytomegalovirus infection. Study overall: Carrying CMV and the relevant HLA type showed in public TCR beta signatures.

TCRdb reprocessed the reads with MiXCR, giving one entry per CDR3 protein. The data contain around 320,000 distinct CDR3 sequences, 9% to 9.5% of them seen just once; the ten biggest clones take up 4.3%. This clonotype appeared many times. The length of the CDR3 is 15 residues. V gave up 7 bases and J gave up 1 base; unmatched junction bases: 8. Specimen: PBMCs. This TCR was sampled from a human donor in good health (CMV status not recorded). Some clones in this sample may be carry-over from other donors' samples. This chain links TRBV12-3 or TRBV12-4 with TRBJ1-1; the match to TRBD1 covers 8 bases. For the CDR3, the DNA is TGTGCCAGCAAGCGGAGACAGGGGCCGAACACTGAAGCTTTCTTT. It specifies CASKRRQGPNTEAFF.